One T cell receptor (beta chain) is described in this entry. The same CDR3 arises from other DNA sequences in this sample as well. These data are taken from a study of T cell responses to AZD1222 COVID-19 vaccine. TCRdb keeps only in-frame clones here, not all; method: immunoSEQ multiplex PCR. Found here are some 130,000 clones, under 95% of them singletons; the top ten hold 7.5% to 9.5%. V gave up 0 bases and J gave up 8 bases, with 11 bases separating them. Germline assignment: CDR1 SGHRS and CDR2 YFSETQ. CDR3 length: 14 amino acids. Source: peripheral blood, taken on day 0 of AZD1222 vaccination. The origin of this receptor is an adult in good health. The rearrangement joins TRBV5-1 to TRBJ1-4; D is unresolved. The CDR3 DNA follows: TGCGCCAGCAGCTTGGCCGGGGTTGGAGAAAAACTGTTTTTT. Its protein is CASSLAGVGEKLFF.